The sequence of this T cell receptor (beta chain) was determined in a study of blood T cell repertoires in COVID-19. Whole-study context: The United States, Italy and Spain provided the acute and convalescent COVID-19 samples. T cells, B-cell-depleted T cells, or PBMCs provided the cDNA or gDNA that served as material.

Methods used by the authors: Estimated nucleated cell counts came from reference gene primer amplification. Data came from immunoSEQ multiplex PCR; TCRdb stores just in-frame clones and leaves some out. For V, J and clone size, that table is used; D and trimming come from the DNA. The sample includes some 100,000 clones, approximately 90% of them seen just once. CDR3 size: 12 residues. Trimming stripped 5 bases from V and 11 bases from J, with 15 bases between. Germline-derived CDR1 and CDR2 are MDHEN and SYDVKM. Sequenced sample: peripheral blood. The source of this sequence is a human donor with acute or convalescent COVID-19. The donor label of this sample is uncertain. The genes are TRBV28 and TRBJ1-2; D unclear. CDR3 amino acids: CASSGQTSFYTF. The CDR3 DNA reads as TGTGCCAGCAGTGGGCAGACCAGCTTTTACACCTTC.